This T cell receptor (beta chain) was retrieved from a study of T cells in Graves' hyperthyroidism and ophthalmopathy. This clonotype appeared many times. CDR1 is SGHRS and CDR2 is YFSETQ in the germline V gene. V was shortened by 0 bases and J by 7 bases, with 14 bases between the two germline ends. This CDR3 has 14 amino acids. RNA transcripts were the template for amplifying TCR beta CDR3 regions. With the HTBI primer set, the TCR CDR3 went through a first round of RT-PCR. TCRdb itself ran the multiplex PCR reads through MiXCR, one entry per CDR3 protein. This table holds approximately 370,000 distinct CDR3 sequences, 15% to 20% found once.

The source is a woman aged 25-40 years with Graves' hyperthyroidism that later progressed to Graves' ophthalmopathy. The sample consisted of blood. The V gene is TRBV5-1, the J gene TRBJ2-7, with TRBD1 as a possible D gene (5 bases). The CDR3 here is CASSLVPGSAEQYF. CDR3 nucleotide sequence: TGCGCCAGCAGCTTGGTTCCAGGGTCGGCGGAGCAGTACTTC.